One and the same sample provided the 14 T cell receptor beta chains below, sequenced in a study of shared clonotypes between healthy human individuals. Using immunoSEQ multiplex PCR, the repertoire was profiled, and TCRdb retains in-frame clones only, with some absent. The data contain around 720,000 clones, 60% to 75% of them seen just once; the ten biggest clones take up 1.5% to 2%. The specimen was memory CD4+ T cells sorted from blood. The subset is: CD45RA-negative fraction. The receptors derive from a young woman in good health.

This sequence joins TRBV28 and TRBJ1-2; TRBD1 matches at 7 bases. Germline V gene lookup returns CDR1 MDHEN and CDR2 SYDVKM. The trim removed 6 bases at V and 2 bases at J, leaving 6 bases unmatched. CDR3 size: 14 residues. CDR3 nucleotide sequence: TGTGCCAGCAGCAAAGGGACAGCCAACTATGGCTACACCTTC. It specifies CASSKGTANYGYTF.

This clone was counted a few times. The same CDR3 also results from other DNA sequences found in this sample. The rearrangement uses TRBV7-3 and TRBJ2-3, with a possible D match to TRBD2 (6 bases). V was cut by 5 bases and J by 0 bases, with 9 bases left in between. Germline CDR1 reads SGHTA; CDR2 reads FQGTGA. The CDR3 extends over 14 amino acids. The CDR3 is CASSPEGSTDTQYF. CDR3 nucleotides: TGTGCCAGCAGCCCGGAGGGTAGCACAGATACGCAGTATTTT.

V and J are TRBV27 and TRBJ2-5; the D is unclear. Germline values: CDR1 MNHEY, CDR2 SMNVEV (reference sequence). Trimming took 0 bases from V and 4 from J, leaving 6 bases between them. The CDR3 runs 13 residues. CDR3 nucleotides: TGTGCCAGCAGTTTATCGATTACAGAGACCCAGTACTTC. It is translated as CASSLSITETQYF.

CDR3 DNA sequence: TGCGCCAGCAGCGCAGGCGTCTTTAACTATGGCTACACCTTC. As protein: CASSAGVFNYGYTF. V usage is TRBV5-1 and J usage is TRBJ1-2; D is undetermined. This CDR3 is built from 14 residues. V was shortened by 4 bases and J by 1 base, with 11 bases between the two germline ends. Germline values: CDR1 SGHRS, CDR2 YFSETQ.

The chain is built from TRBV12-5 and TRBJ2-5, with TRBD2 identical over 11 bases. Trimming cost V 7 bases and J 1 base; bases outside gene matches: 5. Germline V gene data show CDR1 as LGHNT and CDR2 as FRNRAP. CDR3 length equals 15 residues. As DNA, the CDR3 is TGTGCTAGTGCCAAGACTAGCGGGACCCAAGAGACCCAGTACTTC. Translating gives CASAKTSGTQETQYF.

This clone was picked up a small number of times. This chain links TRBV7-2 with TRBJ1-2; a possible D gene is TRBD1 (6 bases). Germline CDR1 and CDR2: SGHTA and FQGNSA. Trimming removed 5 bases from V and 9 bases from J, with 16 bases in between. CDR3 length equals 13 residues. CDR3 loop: CASSQETGKSYTF. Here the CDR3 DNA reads TGTGCCAGCAGCCAGGAGACAGGCAAAAGCTACACCTTC.

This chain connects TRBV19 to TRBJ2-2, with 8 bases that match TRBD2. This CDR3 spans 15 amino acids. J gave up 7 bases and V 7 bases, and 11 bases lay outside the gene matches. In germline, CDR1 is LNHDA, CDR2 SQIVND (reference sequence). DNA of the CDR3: TGTGCCAGTAATAGCGCGGGAGGTGGTCACGGGGAGCTGTTTTTT. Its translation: CASNSAGGGHGELFF. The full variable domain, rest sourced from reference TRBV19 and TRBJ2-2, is DGGITQSPKYLFRKEGQNVTLSCEQNLNHDAMYWYRQDPGQGLRLIYYSQIVNDFQKGDIAEGYSVSREKKESFPLTVTSAQKNPTAFYLCASNSAGGGHGELFFGEGSRLTVL.

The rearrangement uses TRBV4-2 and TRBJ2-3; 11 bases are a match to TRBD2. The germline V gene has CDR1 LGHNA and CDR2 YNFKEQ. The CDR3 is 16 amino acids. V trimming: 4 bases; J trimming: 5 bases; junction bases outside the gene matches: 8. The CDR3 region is CASSRNSGRAEDTQYF. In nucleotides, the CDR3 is TGTGCCAGCAGCCGGAATAGCGGGAGGGCCGAAGATACGCAGTATTTT.

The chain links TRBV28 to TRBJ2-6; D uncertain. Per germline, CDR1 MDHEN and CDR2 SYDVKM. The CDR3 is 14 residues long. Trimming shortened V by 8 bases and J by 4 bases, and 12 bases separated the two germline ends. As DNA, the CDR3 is TGTGCCAGCCGACCTAACGACGGGGCCAACGTCCTGACTTTC. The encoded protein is CASRPNDGANVLTF.

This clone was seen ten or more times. In DNA, the CDR3 is TGTGCCAGCAGTTTTATGGACACCACTGAAGCTTTCTTT. Residues: CASSFMDTTEAFF. V usage is TRBV28 and J usage is TRBJ1-1, with D possibly matching TRBD1 (5 bases). With 3 bases removed from V and 4 bases from J, the gap between germline ends came to 9 bases. In germline, CDR1 is MDHEN, CDR2 SYDVKM. The CDR3 loop spans 13 amino acids.

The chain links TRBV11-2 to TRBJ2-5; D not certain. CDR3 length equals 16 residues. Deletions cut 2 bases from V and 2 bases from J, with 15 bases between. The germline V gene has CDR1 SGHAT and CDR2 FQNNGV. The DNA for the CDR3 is TGTGCCAGCAGCTTATTGGCGCGGAGAAGTCAAGAGACCCAGTACTTC. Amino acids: CASSLLARRSQETQYF.

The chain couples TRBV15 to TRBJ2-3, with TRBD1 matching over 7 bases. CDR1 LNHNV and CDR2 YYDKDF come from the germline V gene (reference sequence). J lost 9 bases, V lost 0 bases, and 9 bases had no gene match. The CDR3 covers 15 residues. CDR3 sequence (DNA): TGTGCCACCAGCAGAGAAAACAGGGGCGCGGGCACGCAGTATTTT. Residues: CATSRENRGAGTQYF. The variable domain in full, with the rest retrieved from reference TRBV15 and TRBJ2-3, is DAMVIQNPRYQVTQFGKPVTLSCSQTLNHNVMYWYQQKSSQAPKLLFHYYDKDFNNEADTPDNFQSRRPNTSFCFLDIRSPGLGDTAMYLCATSRENRGAGTQYFGPGTRLTVL.

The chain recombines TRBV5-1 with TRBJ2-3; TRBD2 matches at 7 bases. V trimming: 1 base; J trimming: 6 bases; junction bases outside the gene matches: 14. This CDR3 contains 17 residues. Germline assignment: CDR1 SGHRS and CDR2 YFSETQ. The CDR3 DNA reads TGCGCCAGCAGCTTGTATCCAGCGGGAAGCTCGGGGGATACGCAGTATTTT. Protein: CASSLYPAGSSGDTQYF.

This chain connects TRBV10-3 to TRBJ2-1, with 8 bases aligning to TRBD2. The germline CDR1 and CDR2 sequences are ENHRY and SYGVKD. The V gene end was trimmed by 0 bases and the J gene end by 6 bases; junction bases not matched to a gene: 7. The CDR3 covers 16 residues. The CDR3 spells CAISESGGRTLNEQFF. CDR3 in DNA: TGTGCCATCAGTGAGTCTGGCGGGAGGACTCTCAATGAGCAGTTCTTC.